The clone carrying this TCR beta chain has at least ten counts. What it recognizes is unknown. The sample comes from a study of Graves' ophthalmopathy and Graves' hyperthyroidism. Study results and caveats: At about 70% sensitivity and about 72% specificity, the model predicted progression of the ophthalmopathy.

This CDR3 is 11 amino acids long. Germline V CDR1 and CDR2: DFQATT, SNEGSKA (reference sequence). Trimming shortened V by 3 bases and J by 7 bases, and 10 bases separated the two germline ends. Investigators amplified TCR beta CDR3 regions from RNA transcripts. The authors performed first-round RT-PCR with HTBI primers and then a second-round multiplex PCR. TCRdb passed the multiplex PCR reads through MiXCR, listing each CDR3 protein once. The data show about 500,000 distinct CDR3 sequences, around 15% seen once. The V and J genes are TRBV20-1 and TRBJ2-7, with D unclear. Sequenced input: blood. This TCR came from a woman aged 25 to 39 with Graves' ophthalmopathy. CDR3 sequence reads: CSASKGLEQYF. CDR3 nucleotides: TGCAGTGCTAGTAAGGGCTTAGAGCAGTACTTC.